This TCR beta chain was identified in a study of blood T cells in healthy people across ages. Study-wide results and limits: Samples with more naive T cells showed higher observed beta diversity.

Primers used in a second PCR of roughly 6 to 12 cycles were a sample-barcoded 5' primer and a J-beta primer mix. TCRdb ran MiXCR on the 5' RACE reads and lists one entry per CDR3 protein. The table records hundreds of thousands of distinct CDR3 sequences, more than 50% of them present only once. The authors isolated at least 6 million PBMCs per sample. A note on this clonotype: Its target is not known.

Sequencing input: blood. The sequence was obtained from a man aged 40-50 years in good health.

DNA of the CDR3: TGCGCCAGCAGCCAAAGACTGTCGGTAGGGTCGGAGACCCAGTACTTC. Protein: CASSQRLSVGSETQYF. The chain employs TRBV4-1 and TRBJ2-5, with D unresolved. CDR3 length: 16 residues. Germline loops: CDR1 MGHRA, CDR2 YSYEKL. The V and J ends lost 2 bases and 5 bases respectively, with 18 bases between them.